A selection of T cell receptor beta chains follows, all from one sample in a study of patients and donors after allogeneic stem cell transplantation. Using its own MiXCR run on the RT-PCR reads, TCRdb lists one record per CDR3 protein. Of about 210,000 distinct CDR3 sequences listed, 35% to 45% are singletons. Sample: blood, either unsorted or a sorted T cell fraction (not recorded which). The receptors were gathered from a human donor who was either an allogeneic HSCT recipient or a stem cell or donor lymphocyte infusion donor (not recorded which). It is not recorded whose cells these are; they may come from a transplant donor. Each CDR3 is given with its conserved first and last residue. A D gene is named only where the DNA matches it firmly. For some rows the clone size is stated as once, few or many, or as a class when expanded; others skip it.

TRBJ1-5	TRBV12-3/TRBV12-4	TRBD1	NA	TGTGCCAGCAGTTTAGCGCTAGGGGGCTCGGCTCAGCCCCAGCATTTT	CASSLALGGSAQPQHF
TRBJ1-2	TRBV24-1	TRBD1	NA	TGTGCCACCAGTGATAACAGGGGGGGACACTATGGCTACACCTTC	CATSDNRGGHYGYTF
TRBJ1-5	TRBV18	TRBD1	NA	TGTGCCAGCTCACCTTCGACAGGGATAGGTCAGCCCCAGCATTTT	CASSPSTGIGQPQHF
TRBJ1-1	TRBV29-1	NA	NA	TGCAGCGTTGAAGAGAGCGGGGGAGTAATGAACACTGAAGCTTTCTTT	CSVEESGGVMNTEAFF
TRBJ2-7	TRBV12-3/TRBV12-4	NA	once	TGTGCCAGCACCCCCTCGACAGCCTACGAGCAGTACTTC	CASTPSTAYEQYF
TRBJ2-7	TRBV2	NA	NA	TGTGCCAGCAGAGGGACAGCGGGCTACGAGCAGTACTTC	CASRGTAGYEQYF
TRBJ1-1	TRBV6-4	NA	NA	TGTGCCAGCAGAACAGGGAGTTCAACTGAAGCTTTCTTT	CASRTGSSTEAFF
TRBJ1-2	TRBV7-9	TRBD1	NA	TGTGCCAGCACCCCGGACAGGACCCCTTATGGCTACACCTTC	CASTPDRTPYGYTF
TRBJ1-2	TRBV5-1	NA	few	TGCGCCAGCAGCTTGGCTTCAGGGACGGGCGGCTACACCTTC	CASSLASGTGGYTF
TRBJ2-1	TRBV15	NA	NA	TGTGCCACCAGCAGCCGTTCCGGATACAATGAGCAGTTCTTC	CATSSRSGYNEQFF
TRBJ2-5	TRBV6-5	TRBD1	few	TGTGCCAGCAGTTACAGAGGAGCAGGGGGAAGAGAGACCCAGTACTTC	CASSYRGAGGRETQYF
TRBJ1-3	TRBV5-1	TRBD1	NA	TGCGCCAGCAGCTTGCCGAGGACAGGGAACACTGGAAACACCATATATTTT	CASSLPRTGNTGNTIYF
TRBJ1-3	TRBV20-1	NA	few	TGCAGTGCTAGACAGGGCCCTGGAAACACCATATATTTT	CSARQGPGNTIYF
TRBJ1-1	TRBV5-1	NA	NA	TGCGCCAGCAGCTTTTTCCGGGAGGCGGGCACTGAAGCTTTCTTT	CASSFFREAGTEAFF
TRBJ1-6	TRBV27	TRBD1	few	TGTGCCAGCAGTTTGTGGGACAGGGGGAATTCACCCCTCCACTTT	CASSLWDRGNSPLHF
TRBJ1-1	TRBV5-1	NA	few	TGCGCCAGCAGCTTGGCAGGACAGAACACTGAAGCTTTCTTT	CASSLAGQNTEAFF
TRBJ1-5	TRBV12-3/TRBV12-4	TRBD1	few	TGTGCCAGCAGCTCTGACAGGGCTCAGCCCCAGCATTTT	CASSSDRAQPQHF
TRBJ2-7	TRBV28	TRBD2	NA	TGTGCCAGCACCCTTTCGGGGAGGGGCTACGAGCAGTACTTC	CASTLSGRGYEQYF
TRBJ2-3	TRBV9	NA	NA	TGTGCCAGCAGCGTAGATGGGATTAGCACAGATACGCAGTATTTT	CASSVDGISTDTQYF
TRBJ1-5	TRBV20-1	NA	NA	TGCAGTGCTAAGAGGGGCGAAAGCAATCAGCCCCAGCATTTT	CSAKRGESNQPQHF
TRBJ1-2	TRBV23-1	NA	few	TGCGCCAGCAGTCAATGTGGCAGGACTAACTATGGCTACACCTTC	CASSQCGRTNYGYTF
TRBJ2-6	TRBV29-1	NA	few	TGCAGCGTTGATTCGCCAGGGTTCTCCTCTGGGGCCAACGTCCTGACTTTC	CSVDSPGFSSGANVLTF
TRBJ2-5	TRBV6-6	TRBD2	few	TGTGCCAGCAGCCGAGGGACTAGCGGGGGGACTCAAGAGACCCAGTACTTC	CASSRGTSGGTQETQYF
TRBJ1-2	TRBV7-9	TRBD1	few	TGTGCCAGCTCCGACAGGGAGGATGGCTACACCTTC	CASSDREDGYTF
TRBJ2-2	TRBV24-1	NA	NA	TGTGCCACCAGTGAACAGGCAAACACCGGGGAGCTGTTTTTT	CATSEQANTGELFF
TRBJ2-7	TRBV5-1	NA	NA	TGCGCCAGCAGCTTGGAGAGCTCCTACGAGCAGTACTTC	CASSLESSYEQYF
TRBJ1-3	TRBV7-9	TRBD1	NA	TGCGCCAGCAGCTCGATGCAGGGGGTCTTCTCTGGAAACACCATATATTTT	CASSSMQGVFSGNTIYF
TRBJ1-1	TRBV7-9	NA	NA	TGTGCCAGCAGCTTAATTGGTGCAGGGAACACTGAAGCTTTCTTT	CASSLIGAGNTEAFF
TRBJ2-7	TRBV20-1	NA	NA	TGCAGTGCTAGGTCAGGGGGGGCATCCTACGAGCAGTACTTC	CSARSGGASYEQYF
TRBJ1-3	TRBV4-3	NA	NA	TGCGCCAGCAGCCAAGTGGGGCTGCGGGGAGTGGGAAACACCATATATTTT	CASSQVGLRGVGNTIYF
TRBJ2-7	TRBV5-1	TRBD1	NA	TGCGCCAGCAGCTTGGTGGGACAGGGGAACGAGCAGTACTTC	CASSLVGQGNEQYF
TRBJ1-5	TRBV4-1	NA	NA	TGCGCCAGCAGCCAAGATGGGAGCGGTGAAAATCAGCCCCAGCATTTT	CASSQDGSGENQPQHF
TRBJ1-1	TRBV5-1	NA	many	TGCGCCAGCAGCCTCAGGGCCCTGAACACTGAAGCTTTCTTT	CASSLRALNTEAFF
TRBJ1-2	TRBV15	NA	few	TGTGCCACCAGTCAACAGGAGACCTATGGCTACACCTTC	CATSQQETYGYTF
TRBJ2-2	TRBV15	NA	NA	TGTGCCACCAGCAGAGTCCAGGGTCTCTTTACCGGGGAGCTGTTTTTT	CATSRVQGLFTGELFF
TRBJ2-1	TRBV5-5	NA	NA	TGTGCCAGCAGCTGGATAAACAATGAGCAGTTCTTC	CASSWINNEQFF
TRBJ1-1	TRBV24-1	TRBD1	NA	TGTGCCACCAGTGCTGGGGACAGACACACTGAAGCTTTCTTT	CATSAGDRHTEAFF
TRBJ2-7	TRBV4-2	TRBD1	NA	TGTGCCAGCAGCCAACGGACCTCTCGGACAGGACACTACGAGCAGTACTTC	CASSQRTSRTGHYEQYF
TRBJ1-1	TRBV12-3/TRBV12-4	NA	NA	TGTGCCAGCAGTTTGGGCAGGGACCTATCGGGCACTGAAGCTTTCTTT	CASSLGRDLSGTEAFF
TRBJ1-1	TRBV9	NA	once	TGTGCCAGCAGCGTAGAGCAGGGTATGGACACTGAAGCTTTCTTT	CASSVEQGMDTEAFF
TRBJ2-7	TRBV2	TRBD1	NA	TGTGCCAGCAGTGAAGTACAGGGGGCGAGGGAGCAGTACTTC	CASSEVQGAREQYF
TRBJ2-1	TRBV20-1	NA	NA	TGCAGTGCCGGCGGGGCAGTTTCTTCCTACAATGAGCAGTTCTTC	CSAGGAVSSYNEQFF
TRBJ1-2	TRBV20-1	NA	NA	TGCAGTGCTAGAGATTTTACGAGTCTAACCTATGGCTACACCTTC	CSARDFTSLTYGYTF
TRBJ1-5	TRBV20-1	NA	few	TGCAGTGCTAGGGCGGGTAATAGCAATCAGCCCCAGCATTTT	CSARAGNSNQPQHF
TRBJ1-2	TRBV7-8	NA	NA	TGTGCCAGCACCCGGGGTCGGGTCTATGGCTACACCTTC	CASTRGRVYGYTF
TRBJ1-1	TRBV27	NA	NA	TGTGCCAGCAGTCCTAAAGGGCCGGGGGTCACTGAAGCTTTCTTT	CASSPKGPGVTEAFF
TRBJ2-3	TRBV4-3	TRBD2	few	TGCGCCAGCAGCCAAGAGCTAACAGGGGCGACTAGCGGTAGCGCAGATACGCAGTATTTT	CASSQELTGATSGSADTQYF
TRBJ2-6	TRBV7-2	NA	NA	TGTGCCAGCAGCTCCGGACTTCAAAGCTCTGGGGCCAACGTCCTGACTTTC	CASSSGLQSSGANVLTF